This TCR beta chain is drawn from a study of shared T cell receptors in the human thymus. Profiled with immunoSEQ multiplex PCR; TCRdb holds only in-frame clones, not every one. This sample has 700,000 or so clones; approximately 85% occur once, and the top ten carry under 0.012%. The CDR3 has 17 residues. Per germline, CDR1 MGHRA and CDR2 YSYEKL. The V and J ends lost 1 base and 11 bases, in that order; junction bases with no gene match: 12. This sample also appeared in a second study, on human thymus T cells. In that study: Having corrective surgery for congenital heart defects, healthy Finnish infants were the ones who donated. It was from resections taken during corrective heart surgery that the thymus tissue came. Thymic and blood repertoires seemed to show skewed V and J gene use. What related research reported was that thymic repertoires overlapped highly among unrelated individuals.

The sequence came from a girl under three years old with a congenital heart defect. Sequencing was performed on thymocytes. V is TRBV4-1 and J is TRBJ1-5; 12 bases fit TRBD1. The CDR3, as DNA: TGCGCCAGCAGCCAAGGATTCGGGACAGGGGGCGTGCAGGCCCAGCATTTT. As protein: CASSQGFGTGGVQAQHF.